This TCR beta chain comes out of a study of CD8 T cells in Susac syndrome. Findings of the study overall: As the study acknowledged, the number of individuals in its TCR sequencing and HLA analysis was relatively small.

Reverse transcription used roughly 0.45 to 1 ug RNA and random hexamers. immunoSEQ multiplex PCR amplified TCR beta CDR3 across 54 Vbeta, 13 Jbeta. Each CDR3 protein is one row after TCRdb ran MiXCR on the immunoSEQ multiplex PCR reads. The table shows about 290,000 distinct CDR3 sequences, with about 82% occurring only once. Of note for this clonotype: Its specificity is unknown.

CDR1 and CDR2 from the germline V gene are WSHSY and SAAADI. The CDR3 has 17 amino acids. V trimming: 9 bases; J trimming: 9 bases; junction bases outside the gene matches: 20. From blood CD8+ and CD4+ T cells, TCR beta sequences were generated. The TEMRA cells underwent FACS enrichment, while the CD8+ and CD4+ T cells underwent negative isolation. The V and J genes are TRBV10-2 and TRBJ2-6, with 7 bases identical to TRBD1. Sequenced: CD8+ T cells from PBMCs. The receptor was derived from a human donor with multiple sclerosis. CDR3 bases: TGCGCCAGTCCAGGAGGTGAGGGGGCAATGGACGGCAACGTCCTGACTTTC. It encodes CASPGGEGAMDGNVLTF.